This T cell receptor beta chain emerged from a study of control samples from healthy donors and cancer patients. This clone was found once. Assay: immunoSEQ multiplex PCR; the TCRdb copy retains only in-frame clones and omits some. This table has 140,000 to 150,000 clones, roughly 89% appearing once. The sequenced material came from blood. The clonotype comes from a man aged 30 to 39 in good health.

This CDR3 reads CASRSWQGNTEAFF. The CDR3 DNA reads as TGTGCCAGCAGGTCGTGGCAGGGGAACACTGAAGCTTTCTTT. This chain joins TRBV6-5 and TRBJ1-1; D is possibly TRBD1 (5 bases). This CDR3 contains 14 residues. Trimming pared 6 bases from V and 1 base from J, leaving 12 bases between. Per the germline V gene, CDR1 is MNHEY and CDR2 is SVGAGI.